This T cell receptor beta chain was retrieved from a study of blood T cell repertoires in COVID-19. Across the study: The samples span acute and convalescent COVID-19 from the United States, Italy and Spain. Sources were T cells, B-cell-depleted T cells, or PBMCs; the material itself was cDNA or gDNA.

As handled by the study authors: Reference gene primer amplification gave nucleated cell count estimates. The method was immunoSEQ multiplex PCR; TCRdb's version includes in-frame clones alone and lacks a portion of them. Clone size and V and J calls were adopted from that table, with D and trimming inferred from the DNA. The sample has tens of thousands of clones; 82% are singletons. This CDR3 is built from 14 residues. V gave up 3 bases and J gave up 3 bases, with 11 bases separating them. CDR1 KGHSH and CDR2 LQKENI come from the germline V gene. Specimen: peripheral blood. The sequence came from a man aged 45-65 years with active or convalescent COVID-19. The chain links TRBV18 to TRBJ1-2, with TRBD1 as a possible D gene (5 bases). The CDR3 region is CASSPPAGDYGYTF. The CDR3 coding sequence is TGTGCCAGCTCACCCCCTGCGGGGGACTATGGCTACACCTTC.